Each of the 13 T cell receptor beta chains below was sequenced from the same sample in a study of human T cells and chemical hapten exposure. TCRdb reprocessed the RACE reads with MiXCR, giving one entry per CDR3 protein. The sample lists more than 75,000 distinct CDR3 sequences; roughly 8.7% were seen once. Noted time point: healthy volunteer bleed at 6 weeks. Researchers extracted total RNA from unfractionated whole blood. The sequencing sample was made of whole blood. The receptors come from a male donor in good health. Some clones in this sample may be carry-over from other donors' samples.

The CDR3 nucleotides read TGTGCCAGCAGCTATCACAGACCAACTAACTATGGCTACACCTTC. Translating gives CASSYHRPTNYGYTF. J is TRBJ1-2 and V is TRBV7-9; no definite D call. The CDR3 has 15 amino acids. Germline V gene lookup returns CDR1 SEHNR and CDR2 FQNEAQ (reference sequence). V lost 4 bases to trimming and J lost 0 bases, with 12 bases between them.

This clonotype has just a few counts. The CDR3 region is CASSSRIAGGFEQFF. CDR3 DNA: TGTGCCAGCAGTTCCCGAATAGCGGGGGGGTTTGAGCAGTTCTTC. This rearrangement joins TRBV6-2 or TRBV6-3 to TRBJ2-1, with 11 bases fitting TRBD2. The V segment lost 4 bases and the J segment 9 bases; nucleotides outside the gene matches: 8. CDR3 length: 15 amino acids. Germline V gene lookup returns CDR1 MNHEY and CDR2 SVGEGT.

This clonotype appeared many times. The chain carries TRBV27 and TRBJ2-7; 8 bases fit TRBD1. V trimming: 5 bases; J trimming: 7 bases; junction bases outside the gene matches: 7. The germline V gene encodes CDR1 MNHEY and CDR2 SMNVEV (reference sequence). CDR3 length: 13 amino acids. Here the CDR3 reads CASSPTGVREQYF. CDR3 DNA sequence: TGTGCCAGCAGTCCGACAGGGGTAAGGGAGCAGTACTTC.

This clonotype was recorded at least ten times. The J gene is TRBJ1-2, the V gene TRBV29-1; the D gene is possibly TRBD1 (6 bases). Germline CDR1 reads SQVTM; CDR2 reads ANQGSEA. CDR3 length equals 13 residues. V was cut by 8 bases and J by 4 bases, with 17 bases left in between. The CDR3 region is CSFVGTLGYGYTF. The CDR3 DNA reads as TGCAGCTTTGTCGGGACACTGGGCTATGGCTACACCTTC.

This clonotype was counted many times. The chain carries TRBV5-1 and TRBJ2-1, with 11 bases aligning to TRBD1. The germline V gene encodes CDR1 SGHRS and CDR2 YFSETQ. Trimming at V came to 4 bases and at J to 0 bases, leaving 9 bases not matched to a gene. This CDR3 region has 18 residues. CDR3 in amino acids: CASSRTGGMRNSYNEQFF. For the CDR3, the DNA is TGCGCCAGCAGCCGGACAGGGGGCATGCGTAACTCCTACAATGAGCAGTTCTTC.

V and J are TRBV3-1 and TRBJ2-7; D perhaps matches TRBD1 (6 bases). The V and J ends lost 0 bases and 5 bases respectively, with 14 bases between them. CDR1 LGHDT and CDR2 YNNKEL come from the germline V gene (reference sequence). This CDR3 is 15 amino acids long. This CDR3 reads CASSQETGRLDEQYF. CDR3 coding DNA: TGTGCCAGCAGCCAAGAGACAGGCAGGTTGGACGAGCAGTACTTC.

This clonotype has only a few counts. The CDR3 is CASSYSSAAHRSYEQYF. DNA for the CDR3: TGTGCCAGCAGTTACTCGAGCGCCGCACATCGCTCCTACGAGCAGTACTTC. The chain recombines TRBV6-5 with TRBJ2-7; D remains unclear. The CDR3 has 17 amino acids. Deletions cut 0 bases from V and 0 bases from J, with 15 bases between. The V gene's germline CDR1 is MNHEY and CDR2 SVGAGI.

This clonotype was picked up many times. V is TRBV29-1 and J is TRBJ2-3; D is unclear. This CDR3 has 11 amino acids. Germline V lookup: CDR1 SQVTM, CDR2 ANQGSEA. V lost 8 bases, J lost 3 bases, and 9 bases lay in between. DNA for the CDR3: TGCAGCTCCGGTGCTACAGATACGCAGTATTTT. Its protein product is CSSGATDTQYF.

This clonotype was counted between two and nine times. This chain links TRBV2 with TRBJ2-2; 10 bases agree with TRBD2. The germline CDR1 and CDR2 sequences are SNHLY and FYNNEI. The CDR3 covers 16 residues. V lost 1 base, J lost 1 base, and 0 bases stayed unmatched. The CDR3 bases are TGTGCCAGCAGTGAAGGACTAGCGGGGAACACCGGGGAGCTGTTTTTT. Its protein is CASSEGLAGNTGELFF.

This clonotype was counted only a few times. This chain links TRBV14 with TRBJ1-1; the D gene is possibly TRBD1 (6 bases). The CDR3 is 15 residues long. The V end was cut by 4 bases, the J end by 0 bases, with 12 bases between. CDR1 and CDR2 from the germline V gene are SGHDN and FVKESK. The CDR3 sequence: CASSRLTGLNTEAFF. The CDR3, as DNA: TGTGCCAGCAGCCGCCTGACAGGACTGAACACTGAAGCTTTCTTT.

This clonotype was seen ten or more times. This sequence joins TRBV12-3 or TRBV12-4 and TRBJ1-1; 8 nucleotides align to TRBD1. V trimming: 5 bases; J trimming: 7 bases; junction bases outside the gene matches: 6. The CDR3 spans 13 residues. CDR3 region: CASSPTGANEAFF. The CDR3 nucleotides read TGTGCCAGCAGTCCGACAGGGGCGAATGAAGCTTTCTTT.

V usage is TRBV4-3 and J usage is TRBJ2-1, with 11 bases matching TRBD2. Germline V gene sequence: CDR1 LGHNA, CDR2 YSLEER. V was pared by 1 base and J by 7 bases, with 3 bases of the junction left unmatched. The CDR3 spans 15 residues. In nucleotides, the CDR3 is TGCGCCAGCAGCCAAGGGGCTAGCGGGGGGAATGAGCAGTTCTTC. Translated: CASSQGASGGNEQFF.

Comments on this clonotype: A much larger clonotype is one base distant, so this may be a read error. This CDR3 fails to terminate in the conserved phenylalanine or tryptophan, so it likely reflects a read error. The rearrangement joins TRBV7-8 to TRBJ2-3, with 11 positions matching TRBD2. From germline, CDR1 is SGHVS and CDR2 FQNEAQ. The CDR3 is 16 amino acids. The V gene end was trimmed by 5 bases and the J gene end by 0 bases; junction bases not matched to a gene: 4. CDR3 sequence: CASSLGLADSTDTQYS. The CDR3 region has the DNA TGTGCCAGCAGCCTGGGACTAGCGGATAGCACAGATACGCAGTATTCT.